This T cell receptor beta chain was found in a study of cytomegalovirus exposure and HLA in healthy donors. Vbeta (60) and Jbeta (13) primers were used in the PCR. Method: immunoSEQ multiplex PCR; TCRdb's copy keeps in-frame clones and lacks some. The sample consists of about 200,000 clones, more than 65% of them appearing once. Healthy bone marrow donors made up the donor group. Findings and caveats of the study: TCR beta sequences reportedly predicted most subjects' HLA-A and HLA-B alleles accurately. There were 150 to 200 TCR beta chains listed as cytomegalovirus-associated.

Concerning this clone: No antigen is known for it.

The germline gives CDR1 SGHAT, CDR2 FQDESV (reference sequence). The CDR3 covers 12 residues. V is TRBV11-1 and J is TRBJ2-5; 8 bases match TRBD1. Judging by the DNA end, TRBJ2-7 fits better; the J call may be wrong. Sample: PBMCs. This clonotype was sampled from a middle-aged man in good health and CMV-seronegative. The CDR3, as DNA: TGTGCCAGCAGCCCGGACAGGGACGAGCAGTACTTC. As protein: CASSPDRDEQYF.